This section outlines one T cell receptor beta chain sequence together with its context. Its antigen is unknown. The PCR had 60 Vbeta and 13 Jbeta primers. Using immunoSEQ multiplex PCR, the repertoire was profiled, and TCRdb retains in-frame clones only, with some absent. The sample consists of fewer than 40,000 clones, approximately 80% of them appearing once. These data originate in a study of cytomegalovirus exposure and HLA in healthy donors. This CDR3 comprises 14 residues. The V end was cut by 6 bases, the J end by 0 bases, with 14 bases between. Germline CDR1 SQVTM, CDR2 ANQGSEA. Overall study results and limits: Sequencing depth roughly uniform across donors was assumed in presence/absence analyses. It was likely that a cluster of highly shared sequence variants was a sequencing artifact. CMV serostatus was the sole immune exposure data available. The study labeled fewer than 200 TCR beta chains cytomegalovirus-associated.

The source material was PBMCs. The rearrangement uses TRBV29-1 and TRBJ1-2, with D possibly matching TRBD1 (5 bases). The TCR sequence derives from a woman younger than 35 in good health and CMV-seronegative. In DNA, the CDR3 is TGCAGCGTGCCTTTCACGGGGGCTAACTATGGCTACACCTTC. As protein: CSVPFTGANYGYTF. Drawing the rest from reference TRBV29-1 and TRBJ1-2, the complete variable domain is SAVISQKPSRDICQRGTSLTIQCQVDSQVTMMFWYRQQPGQSLTLIATANQGSEATYESGFVIDKFPISRPNLTFSTLTVSNMSPEDSSIYLCSVPFTGANYGYTFGSGTRLTVV.